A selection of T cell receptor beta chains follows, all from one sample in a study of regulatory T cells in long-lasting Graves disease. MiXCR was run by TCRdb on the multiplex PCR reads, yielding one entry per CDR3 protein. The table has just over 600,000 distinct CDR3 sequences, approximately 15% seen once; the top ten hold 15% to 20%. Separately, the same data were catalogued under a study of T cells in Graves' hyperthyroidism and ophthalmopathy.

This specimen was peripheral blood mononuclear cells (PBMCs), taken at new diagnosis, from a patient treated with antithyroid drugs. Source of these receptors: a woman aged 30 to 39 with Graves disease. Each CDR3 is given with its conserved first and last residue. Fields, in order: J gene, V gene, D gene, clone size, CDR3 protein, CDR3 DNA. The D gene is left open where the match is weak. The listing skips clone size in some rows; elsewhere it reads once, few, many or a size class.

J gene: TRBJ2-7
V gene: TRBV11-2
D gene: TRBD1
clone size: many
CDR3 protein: CASSQVGTGAQEQYF
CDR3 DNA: TGTGCCAGCAGCCAAGTGGGGACAGGGGCGCAAGAGCAGTACTTC

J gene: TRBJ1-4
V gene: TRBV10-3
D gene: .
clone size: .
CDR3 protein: CATGGSQLNEELFF
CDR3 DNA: TGTGCCACCGGGGGGTCACAACTTAATGAAGAACTGTTTTTT

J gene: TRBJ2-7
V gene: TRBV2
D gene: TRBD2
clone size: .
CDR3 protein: CAISHAWGLEGYEQYF
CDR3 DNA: TGTGCCATCAGTCACGCCTGGGGACTAGAGGGATACGAGCAGTACTTC

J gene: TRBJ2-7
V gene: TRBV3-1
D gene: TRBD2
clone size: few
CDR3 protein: CASSQEQPRGKQYF
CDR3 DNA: TGTGCCAGCAGCCAAGAACAGCCGCGGGGGAAGCAGTACTTC

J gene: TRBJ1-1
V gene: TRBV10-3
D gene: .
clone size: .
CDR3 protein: CATGRVTDTEAFF
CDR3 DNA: TGTGCCACCGGGAGGGTGACGGACACTGAAGCTTTCTTT

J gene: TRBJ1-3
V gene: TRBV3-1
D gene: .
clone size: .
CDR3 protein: CASSRPPRAGGRGNTIYF
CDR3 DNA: TGTGCCAGCAGCCGCCCCCCACGAGCCGGGGGCCGAGGAAACACCATATATTTT

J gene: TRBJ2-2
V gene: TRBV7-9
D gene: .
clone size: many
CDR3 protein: CASSLESGFAGELFF
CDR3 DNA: TGTGCCAGCAGCTTAGAATCGGGGTTTGCCGGGGAGCTGTTTTTT

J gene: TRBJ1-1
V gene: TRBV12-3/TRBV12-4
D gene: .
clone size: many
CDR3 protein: CASSPFLGAEAFF
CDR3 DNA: TGTGCCAGCAGCCCGTTTCTCGGCGCTGAAGCTTTCTTT

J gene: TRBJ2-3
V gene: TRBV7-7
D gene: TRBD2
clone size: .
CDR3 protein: CASSPGLAGGPRTDTQYF
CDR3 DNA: TGTGCTAGCAGCCCCGGACTAGCGGGAGGGCCACGCACAGATACGCAGTATTTT

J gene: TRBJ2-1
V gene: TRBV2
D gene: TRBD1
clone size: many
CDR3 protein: CASTRDSEQFF
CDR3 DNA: TGTGCCAGCACTCGGGACAGTGAGCAGTTCTTC

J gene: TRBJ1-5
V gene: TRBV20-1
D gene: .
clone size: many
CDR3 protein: CSAEGQNQPQHF
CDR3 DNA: TGCAGTGCTGAAGGACAGAATCAGCCCCAGCATTTT

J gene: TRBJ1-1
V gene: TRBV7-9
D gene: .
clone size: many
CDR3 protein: CASSRGLPEAFF
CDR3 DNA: TGTGCCAGCAGCCGAGGACTGCCTGAAGCTTTCTTT

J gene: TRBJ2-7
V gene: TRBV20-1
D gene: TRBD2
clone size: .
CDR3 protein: CSAPRLAGVGDEQYF
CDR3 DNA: TGCAGTGCTCCGAGACTAGCGGGAGTGGGCGACGAGCAGTACTTC

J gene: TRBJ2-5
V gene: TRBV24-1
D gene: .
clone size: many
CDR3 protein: CATSDGGEETQYF
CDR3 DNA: TGTGCCACCAGTGATGGGGGAGAGGAGACCCAGTACTTC

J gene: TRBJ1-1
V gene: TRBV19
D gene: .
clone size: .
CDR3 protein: CASNLDEGRMNTEAFF
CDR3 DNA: TGTGCCAGTAATCTAGATGAGGGACGAATGAACACTGAAGCTTTCTTT

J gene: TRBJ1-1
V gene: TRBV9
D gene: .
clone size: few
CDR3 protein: CASSAFSPGPEAFF
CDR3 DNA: TGTGCCAGCAGCGCCTTTTCACCGGGACCTGAAGCTTTCTTT

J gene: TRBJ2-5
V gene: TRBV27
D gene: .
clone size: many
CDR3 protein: CASSPLGGRYQETQYF
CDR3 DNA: TGTGCCAGCAGTCCACTAGGGGGGAGGTACCAAGAGACCCAGTACTTC

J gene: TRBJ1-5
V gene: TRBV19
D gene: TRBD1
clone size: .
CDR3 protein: CASLVAGGIYQPQHF
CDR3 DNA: TGTGCCAGTCTAGTAGCAGGGGGTATCTATCAGCCCCAGCATTTT

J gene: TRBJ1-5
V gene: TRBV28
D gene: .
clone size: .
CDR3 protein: CASSFPGAGNQPQHF
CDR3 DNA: TGTGCCAGCAGTTTCCCGGGTGCAGGGAATCAGCCCCAGCATTTT

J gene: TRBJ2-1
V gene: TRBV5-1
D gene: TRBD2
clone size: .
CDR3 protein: CASSLESGRAPTYNEQFF
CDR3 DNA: TGCGCCAGCAGCTTGGAGAGCGGGAGGGCCCCCACCTACAATGAGCAGTTCTTC

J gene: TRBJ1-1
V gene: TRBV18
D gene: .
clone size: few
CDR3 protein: CASSPPLATEAFF
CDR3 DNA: TGTGCCAGCTCACCTCCACTGGCAACTGAAGCTTTCTTT

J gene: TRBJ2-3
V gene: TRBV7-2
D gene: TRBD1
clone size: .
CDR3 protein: CASSPRTGADTQYF
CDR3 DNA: TGTGCCAGCAGCCCGAGGACAGGGGCAGATACGCAGTATTTT

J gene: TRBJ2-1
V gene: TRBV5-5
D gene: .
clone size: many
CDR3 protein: CASSFWGQGGDEQFF
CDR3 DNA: TGTGCCAGCAGCTTTTGGGGCCAGGGGGGCGATGAGCAGTTCTTC

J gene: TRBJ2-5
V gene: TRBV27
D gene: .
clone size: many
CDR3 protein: CASSEQPHGGEETQYF
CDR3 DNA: TGTGCCAGCAGTGAACAGCCGCACGGCGGGGAAGAGACCCAGTACTTC

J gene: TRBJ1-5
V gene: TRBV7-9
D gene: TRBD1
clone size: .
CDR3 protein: CASSFGTGRREPQHF
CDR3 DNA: TGTGCCAGCAGCTTCGGGACAGGGCGAAGGGAGCCCCAGCATTTT

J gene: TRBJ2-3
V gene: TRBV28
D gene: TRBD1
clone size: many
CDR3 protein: CASSQGQGSRNTQYF
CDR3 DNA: TGTGCCAGCAGTCAAGGACAGGGAAGTCGAAATACGCAGTATTTT

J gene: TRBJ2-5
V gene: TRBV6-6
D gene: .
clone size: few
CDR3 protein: CASSYSVPSLGAAYLETQYF
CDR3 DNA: TGTGCCAGCAGTTACTCGGTCCCCTCACTGGGGGCAGCCTATCTGGAGACCCAGTACTTC

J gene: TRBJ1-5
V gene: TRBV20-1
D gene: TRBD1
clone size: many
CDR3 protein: CSANYRGSGNQPQHF
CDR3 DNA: TGCAGTGCAAACTACAGGGGCAGTGGCAATCAGCCCCAGCATTTT

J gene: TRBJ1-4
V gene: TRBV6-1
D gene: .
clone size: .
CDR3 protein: CASRGINNEKLFF
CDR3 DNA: TGTGCCAGCAGAGGTATCAATAATGAAAAACTGTTTTTT

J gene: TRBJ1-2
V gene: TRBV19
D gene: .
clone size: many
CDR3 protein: CATINRTYGYTF
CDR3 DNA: TGTGCCACGATAAACAGGACGTATGGCTACACCTTC

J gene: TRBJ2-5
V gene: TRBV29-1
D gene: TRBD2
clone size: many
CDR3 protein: CSVLTSGVYQETQYF
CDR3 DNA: TGCAGCGTCCTGACTAGCGGGGTGTACCAAGAGACCCAGTACTTC

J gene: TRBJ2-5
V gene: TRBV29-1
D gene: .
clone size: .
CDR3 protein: CSVEGTTQETQYF
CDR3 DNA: TGCAGCGTTGAAGGGACAACCCAAGAGACCCAGTACTTC

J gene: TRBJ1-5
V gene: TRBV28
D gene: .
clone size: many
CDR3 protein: CASKLRVVQPQHF
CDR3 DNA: TGTGCCAGCAAACTCCGGGTTGTACAGCCCCAGCATTTT

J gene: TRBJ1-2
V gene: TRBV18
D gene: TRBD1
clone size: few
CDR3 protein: CASSPGTEKYGYTF
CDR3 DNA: TGTGCCAGCTCACCAGGGACAGAAAAATATGGCTACACCTTC

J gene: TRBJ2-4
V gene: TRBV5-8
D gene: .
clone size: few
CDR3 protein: CASSSWTVGGSLAKNIQYF
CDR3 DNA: TGTGCCAGCAGCTCATGGACAGTTGGTGGGAGTCTAGCCAAAAACATTCAGTACTTC

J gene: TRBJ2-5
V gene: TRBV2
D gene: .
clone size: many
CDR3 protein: CASSAMGGTVETQYF
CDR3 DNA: TGTGCCAGCAGCGCCATGGGCGGGACGGTGGAGACCCAGTACTTC

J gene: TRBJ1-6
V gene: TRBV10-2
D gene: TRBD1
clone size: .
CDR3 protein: CASSEWGQNNSPLHF
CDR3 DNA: TGCGCCAGCAGTGAGTGGGGACAGAATAATTCACCCCTCCACTTT

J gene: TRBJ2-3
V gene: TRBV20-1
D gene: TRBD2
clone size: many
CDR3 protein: CSAFPLAGGADTQYF
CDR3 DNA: TGCAGTGCTTTCCCACTAGCGGGAGGAGCAGATACGCAGTATTTT

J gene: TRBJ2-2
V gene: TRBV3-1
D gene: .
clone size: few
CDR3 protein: CASSFSGLNTGELFF
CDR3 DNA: TGTGCCAGCAGCTTCAGCGGGCTAAACACCGGGGAGCTGTTTTTT

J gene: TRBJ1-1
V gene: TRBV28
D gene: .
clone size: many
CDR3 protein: CASSLIRGGLTEAFF
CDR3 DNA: TGTGCCAGCAGTTTAATCAGGGGTGGGTTGACTGAAGCTTTCTTT

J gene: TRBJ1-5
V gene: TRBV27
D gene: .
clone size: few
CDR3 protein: CASSYGTGQPQHF
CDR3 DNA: TGTGCCAGCAGTTACGGGACGGGTCAGCCCCAGCATTTT

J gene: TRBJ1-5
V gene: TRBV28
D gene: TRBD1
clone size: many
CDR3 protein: CASRYTGQNQPQHF
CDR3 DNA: TGTGCCAGCAGATATACGGGACAGAATCAGCCCCAGCATTTT